The rows below give T cell receptor beta chains drawn from one sample of a study of T cells in Graves' hyperthyroidism and ophthalmopathy. Each CDR3 protein is one row after TCRdb ran MiXCR on the multiplex PCR reads. The sample lists around 280,000 distinct CDR3 sequences, roughly 13% seen once, with 7% to 9.5% in the top ten. The sequenced sample consisted of blood. These receptors all stem from a woman aged 40 to 49 with Graves' hyperthyroidism. Both conserved end residues are part of each CDR3. The D gene is left open where the match is weak. Part of the rows lack a size; the others show once, few, many or a class for expanded clones.

J	D	size	length	V	DNA	CDR3
TRBJ1-2	.	few	14	TRBV19	TGTGCCAGTAGTCCCCCGGCCGCGACGTATGGCTACACCTTC	CASSPPAATYGYTF
TRBJ2-7	TRBD1	many	15	TRBV2	TGTGCCAGCAGTGAAGTGAGGCAGGGGGCCTACGAGCAGTACTTC	CASSEVRQGAYEQYF
TRBJ1-5	TRBD1	.	14	TRBV19	TGTGCCAGTAGTATAAAGACAGGGAATCAGCCCCAGCATTTT	CASSIKTGNQPQHF
TRBJ1-2	.	many	12	TRBV7-9	TGTGCCAGCAGCGAGGGTTCAGGCGGCTACACCTTC	CASSEGSGGYTF
TRBJ2-3	TRBD2	once	15	TRBV7-2	TGTGCCAGCAGCCAAAGCGGGAGGGTGAGAGATACGCAGTATTTT	CASSQSGRVRDTQYF
TRBJ2-3	TRBD2	.	16	TRBV5-1	TGCGCCAGCAGCTTGGACTGGACTAGGGGAGCAGATACGCAGTATTTT	CASSLDWTRGADTQYF
TRBJ2-7	TRBD2	.	16	TRBV10-3	TGTGCCATCAGTGTAAGAGCGGGAGGGCCGGGGGACGAGCAGTACTTC	CAISVRAGGPGDEQYF
TRBJ1-1	.	.	12	TRBV13	TGTGCCAGCAGCTTAGGTGGAACTGAAGCTTCCTTT	CASSLGGTEASF
TRBJ1-4	.	.	14	TRBV12-3/TRBV12-4	TGTGCCAGCAGCGGGGGGGGGCTGGGGGAAAAACTGTTTTTT	CASSGGGLGEKLFF
TRBJ1-3	.	many	14	TRBV27	TGTGCCAGCAGTTCCCCCGGGGCAGGAAACACCATATATTTT	CASSSPGAGNTIYF
TRBJ1-1	.	many	12	TRBV10-3	TGTGCCGCTGCCCGGGGGAACACTGAAGCTTTCTTT	CAAARGNTEAFF
TRBJ2-3	TRBD2	many	17	TRBV20-1	TGCAGTGCCTCGACTAGCGGGAGGGCCGTGGGCACAGATACGCAGTATTTT	CSASTSGRAVGTDTQYF
TRBJ2-1	TRBD1	many	15	TRBV4-2	TGTGCCAGCAGCCGACAGGGGACAGGATACAATGAGCAGTTCTTC	CASSRQGTGYNEQFF
TRBJ1-2	.	many	13	TRBV6-1	TGTGCCGCCACGGGCACGGCCAACTATGGCTACACCTTC	CAATGTANYGYTF
TRBJ1-6	TRBD1	many	13	TRBV27	TGTGCCAGCAGTACGCGGACAGGGTCTCACCTCCACTTT	CASSTRTGSHLHF
TRBJ2-2	TRBD1	many	15	TRBV5-1	TGCGCCAGCAGCCTAGGGACAGATAACACCGGGGAGCTGTTTTTT	CASSLGTDNTGELFF
TRBJ1-1	TRBD1	many	15	TRBV18	TGTGCCAGCTCACCGGGACAGGGGCGAGAGGCTGAAGCTTTCTTT	CASSPGQGREAEAFF
TRBJ1-5	TRBD1	few	15	TRBV19	TGTGCCAGTAGTGCGATGGGACAGGGAGGTCAGCCCCAGCATTTT	CASSAMGQGGQPQHF
TRBJ1-1	TRBD1	many	15	TRBV20-1	TGCAGTGCTAATTCCGGCCAGGGGGCGGGCACTGAAGCTTTCTTT	CSANSGQGAGTEAFF
TRBJ2-1	TRBD2	few	16	TRBV4-1	TGCGCCAGCAGCCAAGTCGGGACTAGCGGCCACAATGAGCAGTTCTTC	CASSQVGTSGHNEQFF
TRBJ2-7	TRBD2	.	18	TRBV5-1	TGCGCCAGCAGCTCTGGCCGCACTAGCGGGCGGAGCTCCTACGAGCAGTACTTC	CASSSGRTSGRSSYEQYF
TRBJ2-1	.	many	17	TRBV6-1	TGTGCCAGCAGGCCTCGGGGCGGGTCAAGCTCCTACAATGAGCAGTTCTTC	CASRPRGGSSSYNEQFF
TRBJ2-1	.	few	15	TRBV5-4	TGTGCCAGCAGCCTTCCCCCGGGGGCAGCTGATGAGCAGTTCTTC	CASSLPPGAADEQFF
TRBJ2-7	.	few	16	TRBV5-6	TGTGCCAGCAGCCCAGAAGGTACCCCCGCCGTATACGAGCAGTACTTC	CASSPEGTPAVYEQYF
TRBJ2-2	.	many	14	TRBV19	TGTGCCAGTAGTATAGGGCCAAACACCGGGGAGCTGTTTTTT	CASSIGPNTGELFF
TRBJ2-7	TRBD2	many	12	TRBV12-3/TRBV12-4	TGTGCCAGCCTTGGGACTAGCTACGAGCAGTACTTC	CASLGTSYEQYF
TRBJ1-1	.	many	15	TRBV5-1	TGCGCCAGCAGTCTAGGATTATCGGGGACCGCTGAAGCTTTCTTT	CASSLGLSGTAEAFF
TRBJ1-4	TRBD1	many	15	TRBV12-5	TGTGCTAGTGGTTCCCGACAGGGGGAGAATGAAAAACTGTTTTTT	CASGSRQGENEKLFF
TRBJ1-2	.	.	14	TRBV5-8	TGTGCCAGCAGCTTGGCCTTCAGTAACTATGGCTACACCTTC	CASSLAFSNYGYTF
TRBJ1-2	.	many	13	TRBV4-2	TGTGCCAGCAGCCAAGATGTCTCTGGGGGCTACACCTTC	CASSQDVSGGYTF
TRBJ2-5	.	many	14	TRBV2	TGTGCCAGCAGGCTAACGGAGAACCAAGAGACCCAGTACTTC	CASRLTENQETQYF
TRBJ2-1	TRBD2	many	14	TRBV3-1	TGTGCCAGCAAAGTCGGGCGGGAGGGGAATGAGCAGTTCTTC	CASKVGREGNEQFF
TRBJ2-1	.	few	15	TRBV4-1	TGCGCCAGCAATTTGTCTCCCCTAGCTAACAATGAGCAGTTCTTC	CASNLSPLANNEQFF
TRBJ2-2	TRBD2	many	15	TRBV6-2/TRBV6-3	TGTGCCAGCAGTCGGACTAGCTATAACACCGGGGAGCTGTTTTTT	CASSRTSYNTGELFF
TRBJ2-5	TRBD1	.	16	TRBV2	TGTGCCAGCAGTTCCTTGACAGGGGGGCTCCAAGAGACCCAGTACTTC	CASSSLTGGLQETQYF
TRBJ2-7	TRBD2	many	13	TRBV27	TGTGCCAGCAGGTTATCTAGCGGCTACGAGCAGTACTTC	CASRLSSGYEQYF